This is a list of T cell receptor beta chains from one sample in a study of blood T cell repertoires in COVID-19. Repertoires were generated with immunoSEQ multiplex PCR, while TCRdb's copy carries only in-frame clones and drops some. The table shows about 74,000 clones, with 90% occurring only once. Sequencing input: peripheral blood. The receptors here all came from a woman between 45 and 65 years old in a cohort sampled during active COVID-19. Both conserved end residues are part of each CDR3. The D gene is left open where the match is weak. A clone size is listed for some rows: how often the clone was seen (once, few, many), or a class if it is expanded.

cdr3_nt: TGCGCCAGCAGTGGAGGGGGGACAGACAATGAGCAGTTCTTC
cdr3_aa: CASSGGGTDNEQFF
j_call: TRBJ2-1
d_call: -
v_call: TRBV10-1
clone_size: -

cdr3_nt: TGTGCCAGCAGTCTTCAGTCTACTGAAGCTTTCTTT
cdr3_aa: CASSLQSTEAFF
j_call: TRBJ1-1
d_call: -
v_call: TRBV28
clone_size: -

cdr3_nt: TGTGCCAGCAGCTTAGGAGGCGCGGGGCGGACCGGGGAGCTGTTTTTT
cdr3_aa: CASSLGGAGRTGELFF
j_call: TRBJ2-2
d_call: -
v_call: TRBV11-3
clone_size: -

cdr3_nt: TGCAGTATCCGGGATGAGCAGTTCTTC
cdr3_aa: CSIRDEQFF
j_call: TRBJ2-1
d_call: -
v_call: TRBV20-1
clone_size: -

cdr3_nt: TGTGCCAGCAGCGGGCGGGAGAGGTTCAATGAGCAGTTCTTC
cdr3_aa: CASSGRERFNEQFF
j_call: TRBJ2-1
d_call: TRBD2
v_call: TRBV6-5
clone_size: -

cdr3_nt: TGTGCCAGCAGGAGGAGCGGGAGCTCCTACGAGCAGTACTTC
cdr3_aa: CASRRSGSSYEQYF
j_call: TRBJ2-7
d_call: TRBD2
v_call: TRBV7-2
clone_size: -

cdr3_nt: TGTGCCAGCACCGAGACTCTCAGGGTAAGAGAGCAGTTCTTC
cdr3_aa: CASTETLRVREQFF
j_call: TRBJ2-1
d_call: -
v_call: TRBV28
clone_size: -

cdr3_nt: TGTGCCAGCAGTCGACTAGTTAGGGATGAGCAGTTCTTC
cdr3_aa: CASSRLVRDEQFF
j_call: TRBJ2-1
d_call: -
v_call: TRBV6-5
clone_size: -

cdr3_nt: TGCAGTGCTAGTCCGGGCTCGGGAGGGAATCAGCCCCAGCATTTT
cdr3_aa: CSASPGSGGNQPQHF
j_call: TRBJ1-5
d_call: -
v_call: TRBV20-1
clone_size: -

cdr3_nt: TGTGCCAGCAGCTTCGAGGGTACCGGGGAGCTGTTTTTT
cdr3_aa: CASSFEGTGELFF
j_call: TRBJ2-2
d_call: -
v_call: TRBV11-3
clone_size: -

cdr3_nt: TGTGCCAGCAGCTTAGGACAGGTTGGGGAGCAGTACTTC
cdr3_aa: CASSLGQVGEQYF
j_call: TRBJ2-7
d_call: -
v_call: TRBV11-1
clone_size: -

cdr3_nt: TGTGCCAGCAGCTTCTTGGGACAGGATGAAAAACTGTTTTTT
cdr3_aa: CASSFLGQDEKLFF
j_call: TRBJ1-4
d_call: TRBD1
v_call: TRBV7-8
clone_size: -

cdr3_nt: TGTGCCAGCAGTCCCTCTCAGTCTTCGGGCGAGCAGTACTTC
cdr3_aa: CASSPSQSSGEQYF
j_call: TRBJ2-7
d_call: -
v_call: TRBV2
clone_size: -

cdr3_nt: TGCGCCAGCAGTCCTATCGGGGAGACCCAGTACTTC
cdr3_aa: CASSPIGETQYF
j_call: TRBJ2-5
d_call: -
v_call: TRBV4-1
clone_size: -

cdr3_nt: TGTGCCAGCTCACCACCGGGACTAGCGGGAGGTTTGGGCAATGAGCAGTTCTTC
cdr3_aa: CASSPPGLAGGLGNEQFF
j_call: TRBJ2-1
d_call: TRBD2
v_call: TRBV18
clone_size: once

cdr3_nt: TGTGCCAGCAGCCAAGCGGGGGTAAATATGAACACTGAAGCTTTCTTT
cdr3_aa: CASSQAGVNMNTEAFF
j_call: TRBJ1-1
d_call: -
v_call: TRBV4-2
clone_size: -

cdr3_nt: TGCGCCAGCAGCTTGGTATCACTAGCGGGGTCAGATACGCAGTATTTT
cdr3_aa: CASSLVSLAGSDTQYF
j_call: TRBJ2-3
d_call: TRBD2
v_call: TRBV5-1
clone_size: -

cdr3_nt: TGCGCCAGCAGCTTGGGTAGGGGATTAAAAGAGACCCAGTACTTC
cdr3_aa: CASSLGRGLKETQYF
j_call: TRBJ2-5
d_call: -
v_call: TRBV5-1
clone_size: -

cdr3_nt: TGTGCCAGCAGCCCTAGCGGGAGGAGGTACAATGAGCAGTTCTTC
cdr3_aa: CASSPSGRRYNEQFF
j_call: TRBJ2-1
d_call: TRBD2
v_call: TRBV11-2
clone_size: -

cdr3_nt: TGTGCCAGCAGTTTACAGGGCCATAGGGCCTACGAGCAGTACTTC
cdr3_aa: CASSLQGHRAYEQYF
j_call: TRBJ2-7
d_call: -
v_call: TRBV27
clone_size: few

cdr3_nt: TGTGCCAGTAGTACGGTTCGGACACAAACTAACTATGGCTACACCTTC
cdr3_aa: CASSTVRTQTNYGYTF
j_call: TRBJ1-2
d_call: -
v_call: TRBV19
clone_size: -

cdr3_nt: TGTGCCAGCAGTCCAGGACAGTCCTACGAGCAGTACTTC
cdr3_aa: CASSPGQSYEQYF
j_call: TRBJ2-7
d_call: -
v_call: TRBV27
clone_size: -

cdr3_nt: TGTGCCAGCTCCTTGCCTCGGACTAGCTTCTCCTACGAGCAGTACTTC
cdr3_aa: CASSLPRTSFSYEQYF
j_call: TRBJ2-7
d_call: TRBD2
v_call: TRBV28
clone_size: -

cdr3_nt: TGTGCCAGTAGTATAGGTCAGGACAGAAGCTCTGGAAACACCATATATTTT
cdr3_aa: CASSIGQDRSSGNTIYF
j_call: TRBJ1-3
d_call: -
v_call: TRBV19
clone_size: -

cdr3_nt: TGTGCCAGCAGTTACCTAACTACAGGGAAGGGCGGCTACACCTTC
cdr3_aa: CASSYLTTGKGGYTF
j_call: TRBJ1-2
d_call: -
v_call: TRBV6-5
clone_size: -

cdr3_nt: TGTGCCAGCAGTTTGAGGATTAGTAGACACACTGAAGCTTTCTTT
cdr3_aa: CASSLRISRHTEAFF
j_call: TRBJ1-1
d_call: -
v_call: TRBV28
clone_size: -

cdr3_nt: TGCGCCAGCAGCTTGGACCTAGCGGGATCGAACGAGCAGTTCTTC
cdr3_aa: CASSLDLAGSNEQFF
j_call: TRBJ2-1
d_call: TRBD2
v_call: TRBV5-1
clone_size: -

cdr3_nt: TGTGCCAGCAGCACCGAAAGCGGGAGGGCGAAGACCGGGGAGCTGTTTTTT
cdr3_aa: CASSTESGRAKTGELFF
j_call: TRBJ2-2
d_call: TRBD2
v_call: TRBV9
clone_size: -

cdr3_nt: TGTGCCAGTACCCTTACTCCCGGGACAGGGGGCGCGAACTATGGCTACACCTTC
cdr3_aa: CASTLTPGTGGANYGYTF
j_call: TRBJ1-2
d_call: TRBD1
v_call: TRBV19
clone_size: -

cdr3_nt: TGTGCCAGCAGCCAGACAGACAGGGGAAACACTGAAGCTTTCTTT
cdr3_aa: CASSQTDRGNTEAFF
j_call: TRBJ1-1
d_call: TRBD1
v_call: TRBV3-1/TRBV3-2
clone_size: -

cdr3_nt: TGTGCCAGCACGTCTCTGTCTGGAAACACCATATATTTT
cdr3_aa: CASTSLSGNTIYF
j_call: TRBJ1-3
d_call: -
v_call: TRBV2
clone_size: -

cdr3_nt: TGTGCCAGCCGTTCCGGACAGAAGAGTCAGCCCCAGCATTTT
cdr3_aa: CASRSGQKSQPQHF
j_call: TRBJ1-5
d_call: -
v_call: TRBV28
clone_size: -

cdr3_nt: TGTGCCTGGAGTGTACCCCTGGGTAGCGGGGCCATTTACAATGAGCAGTTCTTC
cdr3_aa: CAWSVPLGSGAIYNEQFF
j_call: TRBJ2-1
d_call: TRBD2
v_call: TRBV30
clone_size: -

cdr3_nt: TGTGCCACCAGCGGGCGACTAGCGGGAGCCTACGAGCAGTACTTC
cdr3_aa: CATSGRLAGAYEQYF
j_call: TRBJ2-7
d_call: TRBD2
v_call: TRBV15
clone_size: -

cdr3_nt: TGTGCCAGCACAATACAAGTCGGCTACACCTTC
cdr3_aa: CASTIQVGYTF
j_call: TRBJ1-2
d_call: -
v_call: TRBV2
clone_size: few

cdr3_nt: TGTGCCACCGGAGGACAGGGTTACACTGAAGCTTTCTTT
cdr3_aa: CATGGQGYTEAFF
j_call: TRBJ1-1
d_call: TRBD1
v_call: TRBV3-1/TRBV3-2
clone_size: -

cdr3_nt: TGTGCCACCAGTGACCCCTTATACTACAATGAGCAGTTCTTC
cdr3_aa: CATSDPLYYNEQFF
j_call: TRBJ2-1
d_call: -
v_call: TRBV24-1
clone_size: -

cdr3_nt: TGTGCCAGCTTACCAACCGGGGGACCGGGGAATGAGCAGTTCTTC
cdr3_aa: CASLPTGGPGNEQFF
j_call: TRBJ2-1
d_call: -
v_call: TRBV6-5
clone_size: once

cdr3_nt: TGTGCCAGCAGCAGTACTAGCGGGAGGTACACCGGGGAGCTGTTTTTT
cdr3_aa: CASSSTSGRYTGELFF
j_call: TRBJ2-2
d_call: TRBD2
v_call: TRBV11-3
clone_size: -